A selection of T cell receptor beta chains follows, all from one sample in a study of blood T cell repertoires in COVID-19. Data came from immunoSEQ multiplex PCR; TCRdb stores just in-frame clones and leaves some out. This table holds 110,000 to 150,000 clones, about nine tenths found once. The specimen was PBMCs or T cells enriched from blood (not recorded which). Every receptor here comes from a man aged 55 to 70 who had recovered from COVID-19. Both conserved end residues are part of each CDR3. The order of the fields is clone size, V gene, J gene, D gene, CDR3 DNA, CDR3 protein. A D gene is named only where the DNA matches it firmly. For some rows the clone size is stated as once, few or many, or as a class when expanded; others skip it.

clone_size: .
v_call: TRBV5-4
j_call: TRBJ1-1
d_call: .
cdr3_nt: TGTGCCAGCAGCTTGGGTATGAACACTGAAGCTTTCTTT
cdr3_aa: CASSLGMNTEAFF

clone_size: .
v_call: TRBV5-1
j_call: TRBJ2-1
d_call: .
cdr3_nt: TGCGCCAGCAGCGCCCAAGTCCTGGACAGTTTGAATGAGCAGTTCTTC
cdr3_aa: CASSAQVLDSLNEQFF

clone_size: .
v_call: TRBV30
j_call: TRBJ2-2
d_call: .
cdr3_nt: TGTGCCTGCAAGGACTTCAACACCGGGGAGCTGTTTTTT
cdr3_aa: CACKDFNTGELFF

clone_size: .
v_call: TRBV2
j_call: TRBJ1-1
d_call: .
cdr3_nt: TGTGCCAGCAGTGAAGTCCCGGGTGTCACTGAAGCTTTCTTT
cdr3_aa: CASSEVPGVTEAFF

clone_size: .
v_call: TRBV12-3/TRBV12-4
j_call: TRBJ2-7
d_call: .
cdr3_nt: TGTGCCAGCAGTTTTTCGGGAGCCTACGAGCAGTACTTC
cdr3_aa: CASSFSGAYEQYF

clone_size: .
v_call: TRBV6-5
j_call: TRBJ1-1
d_call: .
cdr3_nt: TGTGCCAGCAGTTACGGGGGAGGGACTCCAGCTTTCTTT
cdr3_aa: CASSYGGGTPAFF

clone_size: .
v_call: TRBV2
j_call: TRBJ2-7
d_call: TRBD1
cdr3_nt: TGTGCCGGGGGACAGAGCTCCTACGAGCAGTACTTC
cdr3_aa: CAGGQSSYEQYF

clone_size: once
v_call: TRBV7-3
j_call: TRBJ2-1
d_call: TRBD2
cdr3_nt: TGTGCCAGCAGCTTGGTAGCGGGAGGGCCCTCCGGTGAGCAGTTCTTC
cdr3_aa: CASSLVAGGPSGEQFF

clone_size: .
v_call: TRBV27
j_call: TRBJ1-1
d_call: TRBD1
cdr3_nt: TGTGCCAGCAGTACATACAGGGGGCGGGGGTACACTGAAGCTTTCTTT
cdr3_aa: CASSTYRGRGYTEAFF

clone_size: few
v_call: TRBV5-1
j_call: TRBJ2-3
d_call: .
cdr3_nt: TGCGCCAGCAACCAGGGGCGGTCGGGCACAGATACGCAGTATTTT
cdr3_aa: CASNQGRSGTDTQYF

clone_size: .
v_call: TRBV18
j_call: TRBJ2-2
d_call: .
cdr3_nt: TGTGCCAGCTCACCAAGAGGGAACACCGGGGAGCTGTTTTTT
cdr3_aa: CASSPRGNTGELFF

clone_size: few
v_call: TRBV6-5
j_call: TRBJ1-1
d_call: TRBD1
cdr3_nt: TGTGCCAGCAGTTATACGACAGGGCTTAAGAACACTGAAGCTTTCTTT
cdr3_aa: CASSYTTGLKNTEAFF

clone_size: few
v_call: TRBV18
j_call: TRBJ1-3
d_call: .
cdr3_nt: TGTGCCAGCTCACCAGTCGGGGACTCTGGAAACACCATATATTTT
cdr3_aa: CASSPVGDSGNTIYF

clone_size: once
v_call: TRBV7-9
j_call: TRBJ2-2
d_call: .
cdr3_nt: TGTGCCAGCAGCGCCCGGGACATGAACACCGGGGAGCTGTTTTTT
cdr3_aa: CASSARDMNTGELFF

clone_size: .
v_call: TRBV18
j_call: TRBJ2-1
d_call: .
cdr3_nt: TGTGCCAGCTCACCAGAGGCCCAGATACAGTTCTTC
cdr3_aa: CASSPEAQIQFF

clone_size: .
v_call: TRBV13
j_call: TRBJ2-3
d_call: TRBD2
cdr3_nt: TGTGCCAGCAGCTTCTCGGCGACTAGCGGGGGGGCAGATACGCAGTATTTT
cdr3_aa: CASSFSATSGGADTQYF

clone_size: .
v_call: TRBV28
j_call: TRBJ2-7
d_call: .
cdr3_nt: TGTGCCAGCGGACCACAGGGTATCCGGTACGAGCAGTACTTC
cdr3_aa: CASGPQGIRYEQYF

clone_size: .
v_call: TRBV28
j_call: TRBJ2-7
d_call: TRBD1
cdr3_nt: TGTGCCAGCAGCCCTTCCGGGACAGGGGAATACGAGCAGTACTTC
cdr3_aa: CASSPSGTGEYEQYF

clone_size: .
v_call: TRBV18
j_call: TRBJ2-5
d_call: TRBD2
cdr3_nt: TGTGCCAGCTCACCGGATTTGCGGGGGCAAGAGACCCAGTACTTC
cdr3_aa: CASSPDLRGQETQYF

clone_size: .
v_call: TRBV28
j_call: TRBJ1-3
d_call: .
cdr3_nt: TGTGCCAGCGCCCTCCAGCGGAGGGTCACGGGAAACACCATATATTTT
cdr3_aa: CASALQRRVTGNTIYF

clone_size: .
v_call: TRBV28
j_call: TRBJ2-7
d_call: TRBD1
cdr3_nt: TGTGCCAGCAGTCTCGGGACAGGGACCTACGAGCAGTACTTC
cdr3_aa: CASSLGTGTYEQYF

clone_size: .
v_call: TRBV12-5
j_call: TRBJ1-6
d_call: .
cdr3_nt: TGTGCTAGTGGGATACTAAGGGGAAGGAATTCACCCCTCCACTTT
cdr3_aa: CASGILRGRNSPLHF

clone_size: .
v_call: TRBV19
j_call: TRBJ1-5
d_call: TRBD1
cdr3_nt: TGTGCCAGTCGACAGGGGGGAAGCAATCAGCCCCAGCATTTT
cdr3_aa: CASRQGGSNQPQHF

clone_size: .
v_call: TRBV6-5
j_call: TRBJ1-2
d_call: .
cdr3_nt: TGTGCCAGCAGACCCGACGGGGGAGCCTATGGCTACACCTTC
cdr3_aa: CASRPDGGAYGYTF

clone_size: .
v_call: TRBV7-8
j_call: TRBJ2-7
d_call: .
cdr3_nt: TGTGCCAGCAGCTTACTAGAGGTCCCATGGGAGCAGTACTTC
cdr3_aa: CASSLLEVPWEQYF

clone_size: .
v_call: TRBV11-2
j_call: TRBJ2-7
d_call: TRBD2
cdr3_nt: TGTGCCAGCAGCTTTTTACCCGCTCAAGCGGGACCTTCCTACGAGCAGTACTTC
cdr3_aa: CASSFLPAQAGPSYEQYF

clone_size: .
v_call: TRBV7-8
j_call: TRBJ1-1
d_call: TRBD1
cdr3_nt: TGTGCCAGCAGCCTCGGGTCGGGTTTTAGGGGGCGCCGGACTGAAGCTTTCTTT
cdr3_aa: CASSLGSGFRGRRTEAFF

clone_size: .
v_call: TRBV5-8
j_call: TRBJ2-1
d_call: TRBD2
cdr3_nt: TGTGCCAGCAGCTTGGCAGGGCTAGCGGCCTACAATGAGCAGTTCTTC
cdr3_aa: CASSLAGLAAYNEQFF

clone_size: .
v_call: TRBV5-4
j_call: TRBJ2-7
d_call: .
cdr3_nt: TGTGCCAGCAGCTTGGCTGGGCTGAGCTCCTACGAGCAGTACTTC
cdr3_aa: CASSLAGLSSYEQYF

clone_size: .
v_call: TRBV28
j_call: TRBJ1-1
d_call: TRBD1
cdr3_nt: TGTGCCAGCATTACAGGGGGACGGACTGAAGCTTTCTTT
cdr3_aa: CASITGGRTEAFF

clone_size: .
v_call: TRBV19
j_call: TRBJ2-2
d_call: .
cdr3_nt: TGTGCCAGTAGTGGACGGGAAACGAACACCGGGGAGCTGTTTTTT
cdr3_aa: CASSGRETNTGELFF

clone_size: .
v_call: TRBV2
j_call: TRBJ2-1
d_call: TRBD2
cdr3_nt: TGTGCCAGCAGTCGACTAGCGGGGAACAATGAGCAGTTCTTC
cdr3_aa: CASSRLAGNNEQFF

clone_size: .
v_call: TRBV15
j_call: TRBJ2-1
d_call: TRBD2
cdr3_nt: TGTGCCACCAGATCGGGAGGCCGTGGGACCTATGTTGAGCAGTTCTTC
cdr3_aa: CATRSGGRGTYVEQFF

clone_size: .
v_call: TRBV27
j_call: TRBJ2-6
d_call: TRBD1
cdr3_nt: TGTGCCAGCAGCAATATCCGGGACAGGGGGCTTGGGGCCAACGTCCTGACTTTC
cdr3_aa: CASSNIRDRGLGANVLTF

clone_size: .
v_call: TRBV7-3
j_call: TRBJ2-7
d_call: TRBD2
cdr3_nt: TGTGCCAGCAGCCCTGGACTAGTTTTGAGTCAGACCTTC
cdr3_aa: CASSPGLVLSQTF

clone_size: .
v_call: TRBV7-9
j_call: TRBJ1-5
d_call: .
cdr3_nt: TGTGCCAGCAGGCGAGACAGAGATCAGCCCCAGCATTTT
cdr3_aa: CASRRDRDQPQHF

clone_size: once
v_call: TRBV5-1
j_call: TRBJ1-1
d_call: .
cdr3_nt: TGCGCCAGCAGCTATGTAGGGGTGACAGGCACTGAAGCTTTCTTT
cdr3_aa: CASSYVGVTGTEAFF

clone_size: .
v_call: TRBV25-1
j_call: TRBJ2-2
d_call: TRBD2
cdr3_nt: TGTGCCAGCAGGGATAGCGGGAGGATGAGGACCGGGGAGCTGTTTTTT
cdr3_aa: CASRDSGRMRTGELFF

clone_size: .
v_call: TRBV7-8
j_call: TRBJ2-7
d_call: TRBD1
cdr3_nt: TGTGCCAGCAGCCGCCGGGACAGAGCCTACGAGCAGTACTTC
cdr3_aa: CASSRRDRAYEQYF

clone_size: .
v_call: TRBV5-4
j_call: TRBJ2-7
d_call: TRBD1
cdr3_nt: TGTGCCAGCAGCTTGGGACAGGGTAGGTACGAGCAGTACTTC
cdr3_aa: CASSLGQGRYEQYF

clone_size: .
v_call: TRBV2
j_call: TRBJ1-5
d_call: .
cdr3_nt: TGTGCCAGCACTCGCATACAGGTTCAGCCCCAGCATTTT
cdr3_aa: CASTRIQVQPQHF

clone_size: .
v_call: TRBV9
j_call: TRBJ2-1
d_call: .
cdr3_nt: TGTGCCAGCAGTGCTGTAGATGAGCAGTTCTTC
cdr3_aa: CASSAVDEQFF

clone_size: .
v_call: TRBV5-1
j_call: TRBJ1-3
d_call: .
cdr3_nt: TGCGCCAGCGGCTCGGGCGGGGCCTTCTCTGGAAACACCATATATTTT
cdr3_aa: CASGSGGAFSGNTIYF

clone_size: .
v_call: TRBV19
j_call: TRBJ2-5
d_call: .
cdr3_nt: TGTGCCAGTAGTATTTATCCCGCGGGGATGGAGACCCAGTACTTC
cdr3_aa: CASSIYPAGMETQYF

clone_size: few
v_call: TRBV9
j_call: TRBJ2-7
d_call: .
cdr3_nt: TGTGCCAGCAGCGCCCATTCCGGGATCTCCTACGAGCAGTACTTC
cdr3_aa: CASSAHSGISYEQYF

clone_size: .
v_call: TRBV7-6
j_call: TRBJ2-7
d_call: .
cdr3_nt: TGTGCCAGCAGCTTGCGCACTGCAAGCTCCTACGAGCAGTACTTC
cdr3_aa: CASSLRTASSYEQYF

clone_size: .
v_call: TRBV9
j_call: TRBJ2-4
d_call: .
cdr3_nt: TGTGCCAGCAGCCCGCGGGGCCTGGCCCTAAACATTCAGTACTTC
cdr3_aa: CASSPRGLALNIQYF

clone_size: few
v_call: TRBV7-3
j_call: TRBJ2-2
d_call: .
cdr3_nt: TGTGCCAGCAGCTCTCCCGGGGGAGACACCGGGGAGCTGTTTTTT
cdr3_aa: CASSSPGGDTGELFF

clone_size: .
v_call: TRBV29-1
j_call: TRBJ2-7
d_call: TRBD1
cdr3_nt: TGCAGCGTTGATTTTACAGGGGGCCCCTCCTACGAGCAGTACTTC
cdr3_aa: CSVDFTGGPSYEQYF

clone_size: .
v_call: TRBV3-1/TRBV3-2
j_call: TRBJ2-5
d_call: TRBD1
cdr3_nt: TGTGCCAGCAGCCAGACAGGGGGGCAAGAGACCCAGTACTTC
cdr3_aa: CASSQTGGQETQYF

clone_size: .
v_call: TRBV4-1
j_call: TRBJ2-6
d_call: TRBD1
cdr3_nt: TGCGCCAGCAGCCACCCCGTGACAGGGGATTCTGGGGCCAACGTCCTGACTTTC
cdr3_aa: CASSHPVTGDSGANVLTF

clone_size: .
v_call: TRBV6-5
j_call: TRBJ2-7
d_call: .
cdr3_nt: TGTGCCAGCAGTTACGGAGTTGGGGAGCAGTACTTC
cdr3_aa: CASSYGVGEQYF

clone_size: .
v_call: TRBV5-5
j_call: TRBJ1-1
d_call: .
cdr3_nt: TGTGCCAGCAGCTTTAAATATGGGGCAAACACTGAAGCTTTCTTT
cdr3_aa: CASSFKYGANTEAFF

clone_size: .
v_call: TRBV2
j_call: TRBJ2-7
d_call: .
cdr3_nt: TGTGCCAGCAGGGGGGCCCACGAGCAGTACTTC
cdr3_aa: CASRGAHEQYF

clone_size: .
v_call: TRBV24-1
j_call: TRBJ2-6
d_call: .
cdr3_nt: TGTGCCACCAGTGACCCACTCTCTGGGGCCAACGTCCTGACTTTC
cdr3_aa: CATSDPLSGANVLTF